The T cell receptor beta chain under discussion was sequenced for a study of blood T cell repertoires in COVID-19. Study as a whole: Samples came from the United States, Italy and Spain, spanning acute and convalescent COVID-19.

This CDR3 is 14 amino acids long. V lost 4 bases, J lost 4 bases, and 4 bases stayed unmatched. CDR1 is SGHKS, CDR2 YYEKEE, per germline (reference sequence). Data came from immunoSEQ multiplex PCR; TCRdb stores just in-frame clones and leaves some out. The table has about 400,000 clones, roughly 91% seen once. Material: peripheral blood. The J gene is TRBJ1-2, the V gene TRBV5-5; 10 positions match TRBD1. The sequence was obtained from a woman aged 25 to 45 with acute or convalescent COVID-19. This chain's CDR3 is CASSPRDRGYGYTF. The CDR3 nucleotides are TGTGCCAGCAGCCCCCGGGACAGGGGCTATGGCTACACCTTC.